This TCR beta chain derives from a study of blood T cell repertoires in COVID-19 (TCRdb year 2020). In the study overall: The collaborator samples originated in the United States, Italy and Spain and spanned the acute and convalescent phases of COVID-19. A de-identified subject ID, COVID-19 status, age in years and sex were almost always included in the sample metadata. The samples were drawn from two sources: the first 160 participants of the ongoing ImmuneRACE study, and 1,000 to 1,500 subjects contributed by 6 global collaborators. The material from the prospective study consisted of cDNA or gDNA derived from T cells, B-cell-depleted T cells, or PBMCs. A freely available public database, intended as a resource for researchers studying the immune response to SARS-CoV-2, is where the repertoires were released. Where available, HLA class I and class II types were obtained from metadata supplied by the sample provider rather than from assay-based typing. Subjects who had been exposed to COVID-19, were actively infected with it, or had recovered from it provided the deeply sampled blood TCRbeta repertoires that made up the dataset. The paper as a whole reports these results and caveats: The amount of clinical and demographic metadata varied by source and participant and was provided uncurated.

TCRbeta CDR3 regions were amplified from genomic DNA by means of the immunoSEQ Assay, a bias-controlled multiplex PCR. The paper's data handling went like this. The number of nucleated cells in each sample was estimated by amplification of reference gene primers within the assay. To quantify the absolute abundance of each unique TCRbeta CDR3 rearrangement, sequence reads were collapsed and filtered. For each sample, productive Simpson clonality was calculated as the square root of Simpson's diversity index across productive rearrangements. TCRdb holds this immuneACCESS table with in-frame rearrangements only. Some clones are missing; in checked studies, unresolved V genes explain under half, and the rest has no known cause. That table supplies the V and J calls and clone size; D and trimming were determined from the DNA. For this sample the table gives 95,000 to 100,000 clones, of which roughly 89% were detected only once. The top ten constitute around 4.2% of the sample.

At one collaborating source in Seattle, patients were enrolled during active infection and were followed longitudinally through the course of disease. Each collaborating institution followed its own protocols to collect whole blood in K2EDTA tubes. Collaborator samples were shipped for TCRbeta analysis as frozen whole blood, isolated PBMCs, or DNA extracted from either sample type. Comment on this clone: Which antigen it targets is not known. No base qualities exist here, and no much larger clone lies one base off it.

The CDR3 numbers 16 residues from cysteine through phenylalanine. The sequence is cut down to CDR3 DNA, 48 bases in frame from base 1. Via the germline V gene, CDR1 is SGHAT and CDR2 FQNNGV. V is pared back by 1 base and J by 2 bases, with 14 bases lying between the germline termini. Sample: peripheral blood. Recombination joined TRBV11-2 with TRBJ2-5; the D gene is not confidently resolved. The receptor comes from a human donor with COVID-19, enrolled during active disease. The donor label of this sample is uncertain. The CDR3 loop reads CASSLGVPGLQETQYF. The DNA is TGTGCCAGCAGCTTAGGAGTCCCAGGTCTTCAAGAGACCCAGTACTTC.